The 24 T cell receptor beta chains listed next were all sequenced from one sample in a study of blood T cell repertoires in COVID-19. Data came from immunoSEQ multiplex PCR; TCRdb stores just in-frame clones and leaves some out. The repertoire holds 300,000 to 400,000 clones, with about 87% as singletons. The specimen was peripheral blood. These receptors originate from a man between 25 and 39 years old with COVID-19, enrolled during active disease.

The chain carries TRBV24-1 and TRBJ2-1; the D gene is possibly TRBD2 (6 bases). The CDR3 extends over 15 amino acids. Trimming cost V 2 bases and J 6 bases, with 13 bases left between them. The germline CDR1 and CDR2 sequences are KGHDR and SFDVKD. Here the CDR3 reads CATSDSEGPTNEQFF. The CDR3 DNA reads TGTGCCACCAGTGATTCGGAGGGACCGACCAATGAGCAGTTCTTC.

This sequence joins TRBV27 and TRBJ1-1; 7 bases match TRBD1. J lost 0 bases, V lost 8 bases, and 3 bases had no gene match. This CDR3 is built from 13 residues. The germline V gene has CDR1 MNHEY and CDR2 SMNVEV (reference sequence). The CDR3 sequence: CASRGQMNTEAFF. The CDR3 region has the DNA TGTGCCAGCCGGGGACAGATGAACACTGAAGCTTTCTTT.

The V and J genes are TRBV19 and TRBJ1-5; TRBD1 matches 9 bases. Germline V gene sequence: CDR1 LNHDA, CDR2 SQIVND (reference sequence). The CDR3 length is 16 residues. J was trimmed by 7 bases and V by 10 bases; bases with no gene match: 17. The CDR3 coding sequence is TGTGCCATCAGCACAGGGGGCAGGGGGTTTCGGCAGCCCCAGCATTTT. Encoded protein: CAISTGGRGFRQPQHF.

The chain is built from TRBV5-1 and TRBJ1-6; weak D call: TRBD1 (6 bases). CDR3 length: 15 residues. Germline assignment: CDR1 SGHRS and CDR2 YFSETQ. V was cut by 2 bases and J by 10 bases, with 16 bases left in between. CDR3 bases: TGCGCCAGCAGCTTAGGGACACCACCTAGGTCACCCCTCCACTTT. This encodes CASSLGTPPRSPLHF.

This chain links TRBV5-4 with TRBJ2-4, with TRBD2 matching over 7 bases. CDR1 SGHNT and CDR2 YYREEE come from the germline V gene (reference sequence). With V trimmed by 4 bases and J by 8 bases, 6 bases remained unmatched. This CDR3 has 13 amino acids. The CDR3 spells CASSLPGGYIQYF. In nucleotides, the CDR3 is TGTGCCAGCAGCCTTCCCGGGGGGTACATTCAGTACTTC.

CDR3 nucleotide sequence: TGTGCCAGTAGACTACTTTCCACAGGGGCTAGCCCCTATGGCTACACCTTC. Amino acid sequence: CASRLLSTGASPYGYTF. The chain is built from TRBV19 and TRBJ1-2; 7 bases line up with TRBD1. The V gene end was trimmed by 6 bases and the J gene end by 4 bases; junction bases not matched to a gene: 17. The CDR3 has 17 residues. Per the germline V gene, CDR1 is LNHDA and CDR2 is SQIVND (reference sequence).

CDR3: CASRSDRVSTDTQYF. In DNA form, the CDR3 reads TGTGCCAGTAGGAGCGACAGAGTTAGCACAGATACGCAGTATTTT. This sequence joins TRBV19 and TRBJ2-3; maybe TRBD1 (5 bases). The germline CDR1 and CDR2 sequences are LNHDA and SQIVND (reference sequence). The V and J ends lost 6 bases and 0 bases respectively, with 13 bases between them. The CDR3 spans 15 residues. The variable domain in full, completed from reference TRBV19 and TRBJ2-3, reads DGGITQSPKYLFRKEGQNVTLSCEQNLNHDAMYWYRQDPGQGLRLIYYSQIVNDFQKGDIAEGYSVSREKKESFPLTVTSAQKNPTAFYLCASRSDRVSTDTQYFGPGTRLTVL.

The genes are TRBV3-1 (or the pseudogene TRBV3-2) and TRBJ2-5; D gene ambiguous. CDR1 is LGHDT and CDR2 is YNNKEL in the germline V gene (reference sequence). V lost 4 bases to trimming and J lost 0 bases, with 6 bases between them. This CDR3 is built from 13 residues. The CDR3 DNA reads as TGTGCCAGCAGCCTGCGGAACCAAGAGACCCAGTACTTC. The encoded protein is CASSLRNQETQYF.

This CDR3 reads CSVRQGDTEAFF. The CDR3 DNA reads as TGCAGCGTTCGACAGGGGGACACTGAAGCTTTCTTT. The chain carries TRBV29-1 and TRBJ1-1, with 9 bases aligning to TRBD1. Losses at the gene ends were 5 bases for V and 3 bases for J; bases not matched to a gene: 1. The germline V gene encodes CDR1 SQVTM and CDR2 ANQGSEA. This CDR3 comprises 12 residues.

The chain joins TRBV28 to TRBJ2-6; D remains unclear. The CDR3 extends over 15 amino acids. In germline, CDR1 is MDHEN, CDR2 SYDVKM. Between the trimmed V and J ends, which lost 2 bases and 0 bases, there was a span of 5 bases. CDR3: CASSLGSSGANVLTF. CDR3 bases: TGTGCCAGCAGTTTAGGTAGCTCTGGGGCCAACGTCCTGACTTTC.

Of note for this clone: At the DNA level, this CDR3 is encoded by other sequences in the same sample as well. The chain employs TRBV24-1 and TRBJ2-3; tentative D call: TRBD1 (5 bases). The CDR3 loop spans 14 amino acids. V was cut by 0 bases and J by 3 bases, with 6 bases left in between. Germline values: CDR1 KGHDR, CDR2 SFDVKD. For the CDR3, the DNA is TGTGCCACCAGTGATTTGACAGGAACAGATACGCAGTATTTT. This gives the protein CATSDLTGTDTQYF.

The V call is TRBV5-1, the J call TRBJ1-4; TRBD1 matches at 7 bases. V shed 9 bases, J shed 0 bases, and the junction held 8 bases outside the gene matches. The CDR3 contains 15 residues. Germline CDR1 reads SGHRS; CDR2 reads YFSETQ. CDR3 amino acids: CATTTGTATNEKLFF. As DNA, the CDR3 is TGCGCCACTACGACAGGGACCGCAACTAATGAAAAACTGTTTTTT.

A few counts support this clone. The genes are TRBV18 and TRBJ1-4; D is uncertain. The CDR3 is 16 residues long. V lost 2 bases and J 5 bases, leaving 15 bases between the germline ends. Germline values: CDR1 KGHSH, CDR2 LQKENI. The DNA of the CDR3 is TGTGCCAGCTCACCAGTTAGTGGTTGGGCAAATGAAAAACTGTTTTTT. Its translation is CASSPVSGWANEKLFF.

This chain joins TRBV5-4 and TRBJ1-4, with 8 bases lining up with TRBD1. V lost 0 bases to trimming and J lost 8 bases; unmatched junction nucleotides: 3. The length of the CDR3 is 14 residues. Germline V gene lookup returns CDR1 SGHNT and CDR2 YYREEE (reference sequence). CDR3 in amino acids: CASSLETGEEKLFF. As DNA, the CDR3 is TGTGCCAGCAGCTTGGAGACAGGGGAGGAAAAACTGTTTTTT.

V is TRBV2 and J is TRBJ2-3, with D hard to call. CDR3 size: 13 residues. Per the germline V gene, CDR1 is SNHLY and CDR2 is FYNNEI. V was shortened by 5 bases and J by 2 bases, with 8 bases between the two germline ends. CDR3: CASSKEYTDTQYF. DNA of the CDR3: TGTGCCAGCAGTAAGGAGTACACAGATACGCAGTATTTT. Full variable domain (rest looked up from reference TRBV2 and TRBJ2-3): EPEVTQTPSHQVTQMGQEVILRCVPISNHLYFYWYRQILGQKVEFLVSFYNNEISEKSEIFDDQFSVERPDGSNFTLKIRSTKLEDSAMYFCASSKEYTDTQYFGPGTRLTVL.

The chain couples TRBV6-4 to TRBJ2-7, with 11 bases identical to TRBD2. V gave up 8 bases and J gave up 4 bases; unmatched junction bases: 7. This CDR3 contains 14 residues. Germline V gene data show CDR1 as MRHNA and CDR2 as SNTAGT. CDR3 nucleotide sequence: TGTGCCAGCGGGCAACTAGCGGGAGCTTACGAGCAGTACTTC. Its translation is CASGQLAGAYEQYF.

The CDR3 is CASSYAYSGSGNNEQFF. Here the CDR3 DNA reads TGTGCCAGCAGTTACGCCTACTCTGGGAGCGGGAACAATGAGCAGTTCTTC. The gene calls are TRBV6-2 or TRBV6-3 and TRBJ2-1; 7 nucleotides line up with TRBD2. V lost 2 bases to trimming and J lost 5 bases; unmatched junction nucleotides: 12. Looked up from germline, CDR1 is MNHEY and CDR2 is SVGEGT. This CDR3 has 17 residues.

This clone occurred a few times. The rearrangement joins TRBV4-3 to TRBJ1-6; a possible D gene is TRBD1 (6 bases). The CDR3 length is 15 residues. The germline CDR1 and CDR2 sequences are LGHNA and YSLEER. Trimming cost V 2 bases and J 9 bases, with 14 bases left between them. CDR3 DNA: TGCGCCAGCAGCCAATCAGGGGTCAAGGGTTCACCCCTCCACTTT. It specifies CASSQSGVKGSPLHF.

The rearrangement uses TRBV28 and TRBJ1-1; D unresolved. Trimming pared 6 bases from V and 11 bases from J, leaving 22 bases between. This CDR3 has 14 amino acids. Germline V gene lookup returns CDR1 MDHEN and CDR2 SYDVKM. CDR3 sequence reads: CASSPREPPQVAFF. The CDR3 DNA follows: TGTGCCAGCAGCCCCCGAGAGCCCCCCCAGGTGGCTTTCTTT.

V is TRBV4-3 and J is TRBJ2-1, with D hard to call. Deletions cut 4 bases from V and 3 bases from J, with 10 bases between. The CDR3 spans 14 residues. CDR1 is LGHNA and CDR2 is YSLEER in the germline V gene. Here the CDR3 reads CASSPRSIYNEQFF. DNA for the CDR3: TGCGCCAGCAGCCCTAGAAGCATCTACAATGAGCAGTTCTTC.

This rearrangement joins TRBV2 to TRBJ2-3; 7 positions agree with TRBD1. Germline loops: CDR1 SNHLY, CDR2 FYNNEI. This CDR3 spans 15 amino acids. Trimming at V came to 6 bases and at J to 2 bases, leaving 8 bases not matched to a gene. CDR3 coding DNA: TGTGCCAGCAGGCGGACAGGAGTATTCACAGATACGCAGTATTTT. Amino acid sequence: CASRRTGVFTDTQYF.

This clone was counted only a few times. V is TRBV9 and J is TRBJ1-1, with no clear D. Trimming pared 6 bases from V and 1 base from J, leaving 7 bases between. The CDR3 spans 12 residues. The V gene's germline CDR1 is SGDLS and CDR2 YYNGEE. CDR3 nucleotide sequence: TGTGCCAGCAACCGAGGGAACACTGAAGCTTTCTTT. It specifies CASNRGNTEAFF.

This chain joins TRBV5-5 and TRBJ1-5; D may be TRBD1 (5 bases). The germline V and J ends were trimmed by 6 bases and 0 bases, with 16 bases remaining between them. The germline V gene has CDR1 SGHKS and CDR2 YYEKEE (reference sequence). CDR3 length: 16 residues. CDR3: CASNSGAPYSNQPQHF. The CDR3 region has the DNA TGTGCCAGCAACAGTGGGGCCCCTTATAGCAATCAGCCCCAGCATTTT.

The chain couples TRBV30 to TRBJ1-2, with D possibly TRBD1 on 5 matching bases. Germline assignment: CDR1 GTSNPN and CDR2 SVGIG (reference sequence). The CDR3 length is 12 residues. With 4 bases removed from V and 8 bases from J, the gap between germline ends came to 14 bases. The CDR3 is CAWNRGERGYTF. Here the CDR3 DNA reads TGTGCCTGGAATCGGGGGGAACGGGGCTACACCTTC.